The 9 T cell receptor beta chains listed next were all sequenced from one sample in a study of CXCR3-negative and CXCR3-positive naive CD8 T cells (dated by TCRdb to between 2018 and 2020). What the research found in general, with its limitations: Compared with CXCR3-negative naive cells, CXCR3-positive naive cells had TRB CDR3s with higher hydrophobicity (lower Kidera factor 4), lower energy, and higher strength and volume indices.

Antigens for these TCRs are unknown. The listed sequencing device is NextSeq 550. The Human TCR Profiling Kit (MiLaboratory) was used to prepare UMI-labeled 5' RACE TRB cDNA libraries. After reprocessing by TCRdb, each CDR3 protein sequence is one entry, and no DNA is given. The table for this sample shows approximately 89,000 distinct CDR3 sequences. Clones ranked in the top ten supply around 0.58% of the sample. The sequenced sample was naive CXCR3+ CD8+ T cells from blood. The cell subset or site label corresponds to: CD45RO-CCR7+CD27+CD95- naive CD8+ T cells expressing CXCR3 (TNR3+). The source is a human donor in good health. Some clones in this sample may be carry-over from other donors' samples.

The chain employs TRBV28 and TRBJ1-1. CDR1 and CDR2 (germline): MDHEN, SYDVKM. This CDR3 is 14 amino acids long. The CDR3 loop is CASVPIALATEAFF.

V and J are TRBV28 and TRBJ1-3; no DNA is available, so the TRBD1 call from TCRdb remains unchecked. The CDR3 runs 15 residues. Germline CDR1 reads MDHEN; CDR2 reads SYDVKM. The CDR3 region is CASSPPPGVGNTIYF.

J is TRBJ2-4 and V is TRBV20-1; no DNA is available, so the TRBD1 call from TCRdb remains unchecked. Germline CDR1 DFQATT, CDR2 SNEGSKA (reference sequence). This CDR3 spans 12 amino acids. The CDR3 protein is CSASFGGNIQYF.

This chain uses TRBV7-6 with TRBJ2-7. The CDR3 is 12 residues long. Germline lookup yields CDR1 SGHVS and CDR2 FNYEAQ. CDR3 in amino acids: CASSLVEYEQYF.

The V gene is TRBV7-9, the J gene TRBJ1-4. The CDR3 runs 14 residues. Germline V gives CDR1 SEHNR, CDR2 FQNEAQ (reference sequence). CDR3 loop: CASSLASGGEKLFF.

This rearrangement joins TRBV15 to TRBJ1-2; lacking DNA, the TRBD1 call made by TCRdb goes unchecked. Germline CDR1 reads LNHNV; CDR2 reads YYDKDF (reference sequence). The CDR3 covers 15 residues. CDR3 sequence reads: CATSSPGTGSRGYTF.

The chain combines TRBV9 with TRBJ1-1. Germline-derived CDR1 and CDR2 are SGDLS and YYNGEE. This CDR3 spans 16 amino acids. CDR3: CASGVGSGDALVEAFF.

CDR3 residues: CSSTGAETQYF. The rearrangement joins TRBV29-1 to TRBJ2-5; the D call of TRBD1 rests on TCRdb alone, since no DNA is present to check it. The CDR3 contains 11 residues. Per the germline V gene, CDR1 is SQVTM and CDR2 is ANQGSEA.

This chain joins TRBV5-6 and TRBJ2-2. The CDR3 loop spans 13 amino acids. In germline, CDR1 is SGHDT, CDR2 YYEEEE. The CDR3: CASSSLKTGELFF.